The 30 T cell receptor beta chains below were found in one sample sequenced in a study of T cell responses to AZD1222 COVID-19 vaccine. Measured with immunoSEQ multiplex PCR; TCRdb has only the in-frame clones, and not every one. The sample yields 75,000 or so clones, 75% to 95% seen once. The specimen was peripheral blood, collected 28 days after the second AZD1222 dose. The receptor set was obtained from an adult who received the AZD1222 COVID-19 vaccine.

V usage is TRBV24-1 and J usage is TRBJ2-7; possibly TRBD1 for D (6 bases). Between the trimmed V and J ends, which lost 9 bases and 3 bases, there was a span of 14 bases. CDR3 length: 13 amino acids. Per germline, CDR1 KGHDR and CDR2 SFDVKD. The CDR3 spells CATGSQGNYEQYF. CDR3 nucleotide sequence: TGTGCCACCGGGTCACAGGGAAACTACGAGCAGTACTTC.

The chain links TRBV28 to TRBJ2-5; D remains ambiguous. Between the trimmed V and J ends, which lost 6 bases and 1 base, there was a span of 6 bases. Per the germline V gene, CDR1 is MDHEN and CDR2 is SYDVKM. The CDR3 consists of 12 residues. CDR3 residues: CASRGIQETQYF. CDR3 nucleotides: TGTGCCAGCAGGGGCATCCAAGAGACCCAGTACTTC.

V and J are TRBV14 and TRBJ2-3; 9 nucleotides line up with TRBD2. Germline V gene sequence: CDR1 SGHDN, CDR2 FVKESK. V shed 5 bases, J shed 0 bases, and the junction held 9 bases outside the gene matches. This CDR3 is built from 17 residues. The CDR3 DNA reads TGTGCCAGCAGCAGATATCGGACTAGCGTGAGCACAGATACGCAGTATTTT. As protein: CASSRYRTSVSTDTQYF.

This rearrangement joins TRBV5-1 to TRBJ2-7; perhaps TRBD1 as D (6 bases). V was shortened by 0 bases and J by 5 bases, with 12 bases between the two germline ends. Per the germline V gene, CDR1 is SGHRS and CDR2 is YFSETQ. The CDR3 runs to 14 residues. CDR3 in amino acids: CASSLAAGADEQYF. In DNA form, the CDR3 reads TGCGCCAGCAGCTTGGCGGCAGGGGCTGACGAGCAGTACTTC.

The chain combines TRBV29-1 with TRBJ2-7; 7 bases align to TRBD1. Germline trimming cut 6 bases from V and 5 bases from J; bases unmatched to any gene: 4. The germline CDR1 and CDR2 sequences are SQVTM and ANQGSEA. CDR3 length: 11 residues. CDR3 sequence (DNA): TGCAGCGTACCCAGGGGGAACGAGCAGTACTTC. Protein: CSVPRGNEQYF.

V and J are TRBV11-2 and TRBJ2-3; D remains ambiguous. V was clipped by 5 bases and J by 5 bases, with 11 bases between them. CDR3 size: 13 residues. Germline V gene lookup returns CDR1 SGHAT and CDR2 FQNNGV. DNA of the CDR3: TGTGCCAGCAGCCCTAGAATTCTAGATACGCAGTATTTT. It yields the protein CASSPRILDTQYF. The whole variable domain, filled in from reference TRBV11-2 and TRBJ2-3, reads EAGVAQSPRYKIIEKRQSVAFWCNPISGHATLYWYQQILGQGPKLLIQFQNNGVVDDSQLPKDRFSAERLKGVDSTLKIQPAKLEDSAVYLCASSPRILDTQYFGPGTRLTVL.

CDR3 nucleotide sequence: TGTGCCAGCTCACCGTTAACTAGCACAGATACGCAGTATTTT. Its translation is CASSPLTSTDTQYF. This chain connects TRBV18 to TRBJ2-3; no firm D call. V lost 3 bases, J lost 0 bases, and 7 bases lay in between. Per the germline V gene, CDR1 is KGHSH and CDR2 is LQKENI. This CDR3 is 14 amino acids long.

This clone occurred once. This chain uses TRBV18 with TRBJ2-4, with TRBD1 matching 9 bases. Per germline, CDR1 KGHSH and CDR2 LQKENI. The trim removed 2 bases at V and 7 bases at J, leaving 12 bases unmatched. The CDR3 consists of 17 residues. CDR3 protein: CASSPSILRDRVNIQYF. The CDR3 coding sequence is TGTGCCAGCTCACCATCGATACTCCGGGACAGGGTGAACATTCAGTACTTC.

This clone has only one observation. The V gene is TRBV29-1, the J gene TRBJ1-2, with a possible D match to TRBD1 (6 bases). Germline V CDR1 and CDR2: SQVTM, ANQGSEA. The CDR3 runs 11 residues. V lost 8 bases and J lost 4, with 11 bases in between. CDR3 in amino acids: CSQRDIYGYTF. The CDR3 nucleotides are TGCAGCCAAAGGGACATCTATGGCTACACCTTC.

This clone was seen repeatedly, ten times or more. The chain links TRBV28 to TRBJ2-3; 10 positions agree with TRBD2. V lost 10 bases, J lost 2 bases, and 6 bases stayed unmatched. This CDR3 comprises 14 residues. CDR1 MDHEN and CDR2 SYDVKM come from the germline V gene. The CDR3 nucleotides read TGTGCCATCAGCGGGAGGGGACCCACAGATACGCAGTATTTT. Protein product: CAISGRGPTDTQYF.

V is TRBV6-5 and J is TRBJ1-5, with D perhaps matching TRBD1 (6 bases). The CDR3 is made up of 15 amino acids. Germline V gene data show CDR1 as MNHEY and CDR2 as SVGAGI. V gave up 5 bases and J gave up 2 bases, with 13 bases separating them. The CDR3 loop reads CASSRLKGGNQPQHF. Written as DNA, the CDR3 is TGTGCCAGCAGTCGTCTCAAGGGGGGCAATCAGCCCCAGCATTTT.

As DNA, the CDR3 is TGTGCCAGCAGTTATCTAGCGGGAGGGCAAGAGACCCAGTACTTC. Translation: CASSYLAGGQETQYF. The V gene is TRBV6-5, the J gene TRBJ2-5, with 12 nucleotides matching TRBD2. The germline V gene encodes CDR1 MNHEY and CDR2 SVGAGI. CDR3 length equals 15 residues. Germline trimming cut 3 bases from V and 2 bases from J; bases unmatched to any gene: 1.

CDR3 amino acids: CASSATGGLGDEQYF. In DNA, the CDR3 is TGTGCCAGCAGCGCTACAGGGGGCCTTGGGGACGAGCAGTACTTC. The chain joins TRBV9 to TRBJ2-7, with 9 bases identical to TRBD1. The length of the CDR3 is 15 residues. J lost 5 bases, V lost 3 bases, and 9 bases had no gene match. CDR1 is SGDLS, CDR2 YYNGEE, per germline.

The chain employs TRBV7-2 and TRBJ1-1, with D uncertain. Trimming stripped 1 base from V and 5 bases from J, with 14 bases between. Germline assignment: CDR1 SGHTA and CDR2 FQGNSA. The CDR3 covers 15 residues. CDR3 residues: CASSLVGWSKTEAFF. In nucleotides, the CDR3 is TGTGCCAGCAGCTTAGTAGGCTGGAGTAAGACTGAAGCTTTCTTT.

The chain links TRBV25-1 to TRBJ2-5; TRBD1 aligns across 10 bases. Germline-derived CDR1 and CDR2 are MGHDK and SYGVNS. CDR3 length: 17 amino acids. The V segment lost 4 bases and the J segment 3 bases; nucleotides outside the gene matches: 11. The CDR3 bases are TGTGCCAGCAGTGCCGAAGACACCGGGACAGGGGAAGAGACCCAGTACTTC. Protein: CASSAEDTGTGEETQYF.

The chain has TRBV5-5 and TRBJ1-6, with D uncertain. With 5 bases removed from V and 0 bases from J, the gap between germline ends came to 12 bases. Germline CDR1 reads SGHKS; CDR2 reads YYEKEE (reference sequence). The CDR3 contains 16 residues. CDR3 sequence reads: CASRPDRSSYNSPLHF. The DNA of the CDR3 is TGTGCCAGCAGACCCGACCGGAGCTCCTATAATTCACCCCTCCACTTT. The variable domain in full, completed from reference TRBV5-5 and TRBJ1-6, reads DAGVTQSPTHLIKTRGQQVTLRCSPISGHKSVSWYQQVLGQGPQFIFQYYEKEERGRGNFPDRFSARQFPNYSSELNVNALLLGDSALYLCASRPDRSSYNSPLHFGNGTRLTVT.

The chain has TRBV28 and TRBJ1-1; 11 bases line up with TRBD1. This CDR3 is built from 16 residues. The ends lost 4 bases at V and 1 base at J; junction bases unmatched: 5. Germline CDR1 reads MDHEN; CDR2 reads SYDVKM. The CDR3 spells CASSSGTGGGNTEAFF. The CDR3, as DNA: TGTGCCAGCAGTTCCGGGACAGGGGGAGGGAACACTGAAGCTTTCTTT.

This clone was recorded only once. The chain carries TRBV6-5 and TRBJ2-1; D is possibly TRBD1 (6 bases). V lost 5 bases to trimming and J lost 2 bases, with 13 bases between them. Germline lookup yields CDR1 MNHEY and CDR2 SVGAGI. There are 15 residues in the CDR3. As DNA, the CDR3 is TGTGCCAGCAGTAAACAGGGAAATGCCTACAATGAGCAGTTCTTC. Amino acid sequence: CASSKQGNAYNEQFF.

This clone was picked up one time. This sequence joins TRBV28 and TRBJ2-4, with 7 positions matching TRBD1. V shed 6 bases, J shed 0 bases, and the junction held 8 bases outside the gene matches. CDR1 is MDHEN, CDR2 SYDVKM, per germline. This CDR3 is 16 amino acids long. Written as DNA, the CDR3 is TGTGCCAGCAGCCAACGACAGGGTCTAGCCAAAAACATTCAGTACTTC. Its translation: CASSQRQGLAKNIQYF.

V gene TRBV28 combines with J gene TRBJ1-2; 12 nucleotides align to TRBD1. V trimming: 4 bases; J trimming: 6 bases; junction bases outside the gene matches: 6. The CDR3 runs to 15 residues. Germline CDR1 and CDR2: MDHEN and SYDVKM. The CDR3 region is CASSSRDRGLHGYTF. The CDR3 DNA follows: TGTGCCAGCAGTTCACGGGACAGGGGGCTCCATGGCTACACCTTC.

V gene TRBV27 combines with J gene TRBJ2-1; possible D gene TRBD1, 5 bases. This CDR3 contains 16 residues. Trimming shortened V by 1 base and J by 1 base, and 11 bases separated the two germline ends. Germline loops: CDR1 MNHEY, CDR2 SMNVEV (reference sequence). The CDR3: CASSLLGVRSYNEQFF. For the CDR3, the DNA is TGTGCCAGCAGTTTATTAGGGGTAAGGTCCTACAATGAGCAGTTCTTC.

This clone came up once. The V and J genes are TRBV3-1 (or the pseudogene TRBV3-2) and TRBJ2-5, with a tentative D call TRBD2 (6 bases). Between the trimmed V and J ends, which lost 2 bases and 4 bases, there was a span of 8 bases. The CDR3 contains 13 residues. Germline lookup yields CDR1 LGHDT and CDR2 YNNKEL (reference sequence). The CDR3 region has the DNA TGTGCCAGCAGCCAACAGGGAGGAGAGACCCAGTACTTC. Translating gives CASSQQGGETQYF.

The chain joins TRBV5-4 to TRBJ1-2; 9 nucleotides agree with TRBD1. V shed 2 bases, J shed 2 bases, and the junction held 4 bases outside the gene matches. The CDR3 spans 15 residues. Germline assignment: CDR1 SGHNT and CDR2 YYREEE (reference sequence). This chain's CDR3 is CASSLQGAVNYGYTF. CDR3 nucleotide sequence: TGTGCCAGCAGCTTACAGGGGGCGGTAAACTATGGCTACACCTTC.

This chain connects TRBV27 to TRBJ2-7; D is possibly TRBD1 (7 bases). Trimming removed 2 bases from V and 3 bases from J, with 14 bases in between. Germline V gives CDR1 MNHEY, CDR2 SMNVEV (reference sequence). There are 15 residues in the CDR3. In nucleotides, the CDR3 is TGTGCCAGCAGTTTACTCCGGCAGGGGGGCTACGAGCAGTACTTC. Translating it yields CASSLLRQGGYEQYF.

This rearrangement joins TRBV18 to TRBJ1-3; unclear D gene. In germline, CDR1 is KGHSH, CDR2 LQKENI. This CDR3 has 13 residues. V lost 3 bases to trimming and J lost 4 bases, with 7 bases between them. CDR3 DNA: TGTGCCAGCTCACCTCAACACGGAAACACCATATATTTT. It translates to CASSPQHGNTIYF.

The chain couples TRBV30 to TRBJ2-7, with 8 bases identical to TRBD2. J lost 4 bases, V lost 6 bases, and 8 bases had no gene match. Germline V lookup: CDR1 GTSNPN, CDR2 SVGIG (reference sequence). The CDR3 has 13 amino acids. The CDR3 coding sequence is TGTGCCTGTTCCGTAGCGGGAAAGTACGAGCAGTACTTC. Translated, it gives CACSVAGKYEQYF.

The chain combines TRBV28 with TRBJ1-5; D remains ambiguous. This CDR3 is built from 16 residues. V was pared by 4 bases and J by 1 base, with 14 bases between. Germline CDR1 and CDR2: MDHEN and SYDVKM. For the CDR3, the DNA is TGTGCCAGCAGTTGGAGTGGAGGGAAAAGCAATCAGCCCCAGCATTTT. Translated: CASSWSGGKSNQPQHF.

The gene calls are TRBV7-2 and TRBJ2-5, with D uncertain. Germline assignment: CDR1 SGHTA and CDR2 FQGNSA. The CDR3 spans 14 residues. V was shortened by 5 bases and J by 1 base, with 11 bases between the two germline ends. CDR3 coding DNA: TGTGCCAGCAGCCTAGGGCTATCCCAAGAGACCCAGTACTTC. Its protein is CASSLGLSQETQYF.

The V gene is TRBV6-5, the J gene TRBJ2-1, with D possibly matching TRBD1 (6 bases). In germline, CDR1 is MNHEY, CDR2 SVGAGI. This CDR3 is 14 amino acids long. The V end lost 6 bases, the J end lost 6 bases, and 15 bases lay between the germline ends. The CDR3 here is CASRLRGFFNEQFF. The CDR3 nucleotides read TGTGCCAGCAGACTAAGGGGGTTCTTCAATGAGCAGTTCTTC.

This clone appeared once. This rearrangement joins TRBV5-1 to TRBJ2-1; 10 nucleotides align to TRBD2. Germline CDR1 reads SGHRS; CDR2 reads YFSETQ. Losses at the gene ends were 7 bases for V and 3 bases for J; bases not matched to a gene: 7. The CDR3 contains 15 residues. CDR3 sequence reads: CASRSGTSVYNEQFF. CDR3 DNA sequence: TGCGCCAGCCGGTCCGGGACTAGCGTCTACAATGAGCAGTTCTTC.